Reported below is one T cell receptor beta chain. This clone's antigen is unknown. No per-base quality is available; no much larger clone lies one base away. The sample comes from a study of OX40 agonist ivuxolimab in advanced cancers. Context from the whole study: Ivuxolimab was an agonistic, fully human IgG2 monoclonal antibody directed against OX40 (CD134), a costimulatory receptor. Peripheral TCRbeta sequencing aimed to test whether ivuxolimab altered TCR sequence diversity and caused clonal T-cell expansion. Intravenous ivuxolimab was administered to patients every 2 weeks at six dose levels: 0.01, 0.1, 0.3, 1.5, 3 and 10 mg/kg. The dose-escalation cohort was about 86% male with a mean age of about 60 years, ranging from about 20 to 80. Partial responses occurred in three dose-escalation patients: two with cutaneous melanoma and one with hepatocellular carcinoma. Patients were allowed to have had prior anti-PD-1, anti-PD-L1 or anti-CTLA-4 therapy, and 40% to 45% of the dose-escalation patients had been treated with checkpoint inhibitors. The paper describes the monotherapy dose-escalation part (N of about 57 patients) of the phase I trial of ivuxolimab. Among the roughly 52 dose-escalation patients, approximately 20 had hepatocellular carcinoma, 15 or so melanoma, 9 renal cell carcinoma and 9 head and neck cancer. The study at large found these results: Low levels of normalized T-cell clonal expansion were also seen in some nonresponding patients. On average, CD8+ T cells showed more expanded clones than CD4+ T cells after ivuxolimab. In the 0.1-3.0 mg/kg groups, partial responders were among the patients with the lowest normalized peripheral clonal expansion, particularly in CD8+ T cells. The antigen specificity of the clonally expanded peripheral T cells was not determined. Clonal expansion of both CD4+ and CD8+ blood T cells was observed from baseline to week 6 at doses 0.1 to 3.0 mg/kg.

The trial excluded patients who had a history of autoimmune disease or were on systemic immunosuppression. Peripheral blood for TCR sequencing was collected from all dose cohorts at baseline, on cycle 4 day 1, and on cycle 7 day 1. The samples were taken from a phase I, first-in-human, multicenter, open-label dose-escalation trial of ivuxolimab. The trial enrolled adults with locally advanced or metastatic head and neck squamous cell, hepatocellular, melanoma or renal cell carcinoma. Before TCR sequencing, CD4+ T cells and CD8+ T cells were sorted from peripheral blood as separate populations. Genomic DNA was isolated from the sorted cells so that the TCRbeta CDR3 region could be sequenced. The immunoSEQ Assay was used to sequence the TCRbeta CDR3 regions. TCRdb retrieved this table from immuneACCESS and kept in-frame rearrangements only. Not all clones are present; in checked studies, unresolved V genes account for under half, and no reason is known for the remainder. The sample table lists about 40,000 clones, about 87% of them with a count of one. The leading ten clones occupy around 25% of the sample.

V lost 0 bases and J lost 3 bases; the stretch between them is 9 bases long. The CDR3 runs 14 amino acids, cysteine and phenylalanine included. Only the CDR3 DNA is retained, 42 bases long and in frame from the first base. CDR1 and CDR2 are drawn from the germline V gene: LGHNA, YNFKEQ. The rearrangement joined TRBV4-2 to TRBJ2-7; the D gene is unclear. This sample comprised CD4+ or CD8+ T cells sorted from blood, obtained in a trial of the OX40 agonist ivuxolimab. The sequence was obtained from an adult with an advanced solid tumor such as melanoma, head and neck, liver or kidney cancer. The CDR3 reads CASSQERTYYEQYF. At the DNA level, the sequence is TGTGCCAGCAGCCAAGAAAGGACGTACTACGAGCAGTACTTC.